The 23 T cell receptor beta chains listed next were all sequenced from one sample in a study of tumour-infiltrating T cells in Burkitt lymphoma. Only in-frame clones appear in the TCRdb table, and some are missing; sequencing was by immunoSEQ multiplex PCR. This table has about 1,400 clones, 80% to 95% appearing once. Sequenced: tumor tissue. The source is a human donor with diffuse large B-cell lymphoma.

The V gene is TRBV9, the J gene TRBJ2-1; weak D call: TRBD1 (6 bases). Germline CDR1 SGDLS, CDR2 YYNGEE. Trimming removed 3 bases at V and 3 bases at J, with 10 bases between. The CDR3 totals 14 residues. The CDR3 sequence: CASSDRDNYNEQFF. In nucleotides, the CDR3 is TGTGCCAGCAGCGACCGGGACAACTACAATGAGCAGTTCTTC.

The chain combines TRBV7-2 with TRBJ1-5; possible D gene TRBD1, 6 bases. CDR1 and CDR2 from the germline V gene are SGHTA and FQGNSA. The CDR3 sequence is 17 residues long. The V gene lost 3 bases and the J gene lost 9 bases, with 24 bases spanning the gap. The CDR3 region is CASSFLSGAGGRAPQHF. CDR3 DNA sequence: TGTGCCAGCAGCTTCCTTTCCGGCGCGGGGGGGCGCGCGCCCCAGCATTTT.

The V and J genes are TRBV7-2 and TRBJ1-1; D possibly corresponds to TRBD1 (5 bases). The CDR3 is made up of 13 amino acids. Germline V gene lookup returns CDR1 SGHTA and CDR2 FQGNSA. V dropped 1 base and J dropped 7 bases, with 10 bases sitting between them. CDR3 amino acids: CASSLVGGFEAFF. The DNA for the CDR3 is TGTGCCAGCAGCTTAGTCGGGGGTTTTGAAGCTTTCTTT.

The chain links TRBV4-1 to TRBJ2-7; D may be TRBD2 (5 bases). CDR3 length equals 14 residues. The germline CDR1 and CDR2 sequences are MGHRA and YSYEKL. V lost 3 bases to trimming and J lost 4 bases, with 13 bases between them. The CDR3 DNA follows: TGCGCCAGCAGCCAGCCACTGGACTCATACGAGCAGTACTTC. This sequence encodes CASSQPLDSYEQYF.

V gene TRBV27 combines with J gene TRBJ2-7; a possible D gene is TRBD2 (6 bases). Trimming pared 3 bases from V and 3 bases from J, leaving 18 bases between. Germline V lookup: CDR1 MNHEY, CDR2 SMNVEV (reference sequence). The CDR3 length is 16 residues. CDR3 loop: CASSLRRAREHYEQYF. CDR3 DNA: TGTGCCAGCAGTTTGCGTCGGGCGCGGGAACACTACGAGCAGTACTTC.

The chain joins TRBV5-4 to TRBJ1-1; D is ambiguous. V was clipped by 2 bases and J by 3 bases, with 8 bases between them. The V gene's germline CDR1 is SGHNT and CDR2 YYREEE (reference sequence). The CDR3 runs to 13 residues. The CDR3 nucleotides read TGTGCCAGCAGCTTCGGAAGGGACACTGAAGCTTTCTTT. Residues: CASSFGRDTEAFF.

The rearrangement uses TRBV29-1 and TRBJ2-7; 11 bases map to TRBD1. CDR1 and CDR2 (germline): SQVTM, ANQGSEA. CDR3 length: 15 residues. Trimming cost V 4 bases and J 4 bases; bases outside gene matches: 9. The chain's CDR3 is CSVVTGTGGLYEQYF. DNA of the CDR3: TGCAGCGTTGTAACCGGGACAGGGGGACTTTACGAGCAGTACTTC.

This clone was seen once. V is TRBV13 and J is TRBJ1-3; 7 bases align to TRBD1. Germline V gene data show CDR1 as PRHDT and CDR2 as FYEKMQ (reference sequence). The CDR3 covers 14 residues. Losses at the gene ends were 6 bases for V and 3 bases for J; bases not matched to a gene: 5. DNA for the CDR3: TGTGCCAGCAGTTCAAGGGGGCATGGAAACACCATATATTTT. Amino acid sequence: CASSSRGHGNTIYF.

The rearrangement uses TRBV11-2 and TRBJ2-5, with 8 bases matching TRBD1. The CDR3 is 14 residues long. Losses at the gene ends were 3 bases for V and 4 bases for J; bases not matched to a gene: 4. Germline loops: CDR1 SGHAT, CDR2 FQNNGV. The CDR3 bases are TGTGCCAGCAGCTTGGGACAGGCATCAGAGACCCAGTACTTC. The encoded protein is CASSLGQASETQYF. The full variable domain, in which reference TRBV11-2 and TRBJ2-5 provide the parts outside the CDR3, is EAGVAQSPRYKIIEKRQSVAFWCNPISGHATLYWYQQILGQGPKLLIQFQNNGVVDDSQLPKDRFSAERLKGVDSTLKIQPAKLEDSAVYLCASSLGQASETQYFGPGTRLLVL.

This clone occurred a few times. V and J are TRBV18 and TRBJ2-7, with D perhaps being TRBD1 or TRBD2 (5 bases each). CDR1 is KGHSH and CDR2 is LQKENI in the germline V gene. The CDR3 totals 14 residues. The V end lost 6 bases, the J end lost 0 bases, and 12 bases lay between the germline ends. The CDR3, as DNA: TGTGCCAGCTCCACTTCAGGGAGCTCCTACGAGCAGTACTTC. It translates to CASSTSGSSYEQYF.

This clone was seen a single time. This rearrangement joins TRBV19 to TRBJ1-5; D is ambiguous. Trimming removed 7 bases from V and 3 bases from J, with 16 bases in between. The V gene's germline CDR1 is LNHDA and CDR2 SQIVND (reference sequence). The CDR3 consists of 15 residues. The CDR3 DNA reads as TGTGCCAGTAAATCCGAGACGACCCCCAATCAGCCCCAGCATTTT. Its protein product is CASKSETTPNQPQHF.

V is TRBV13 and J is TRBJ2-7, with D hard to call. Trimming stripped 0 bases from V and 4 bases from J, with 7 bases between. The CDR3 has 13 residues. Germline V gene data show CDR1 as PRHDT and CDR2 as FYEKMQ (reference sequence). CDR3 amino acids: CASSLGLEYEQYF. The CDR3 region has the DNA TGTGCCAGCAGCTTAGGCCTAGAGTACGAGCAGTACTTC.

CDR3 amino acids: CASSYQRSRGGNEQFF. CDR3 nucleotide sequence: TGTGCCAGCAGTTATCAAAGATCTAGAGGGGGGAATGAGCAGTTCTTC. The rearrangement joins TRBV28 to TRBJ2-1; D tentatively fits TRBD1 or TRBD2 (6 bases each). Germline V gene data show CDR1 as MDHEN and CDR2 as SYDVKM. Trimming pared 4 bases from V and 7 bases from J, leaving 20 bases between. The CDR3 has 16 amino acids. Supplemented by reference TRBV28 and TRBJ2-1, the full variable domain reads DVKVTQSSRYLVKRTGEKVFLECVQDMDHENMFWYRQDPGLGLRLIYFSYDVKMKEKGDIPEGYSVSREKKERFSLILESASTNQTSMYLCASSYQRSRGGNEQFFGPGTRLTVL.

The chain joins TRBV13 to TRBJ1-1, with 8 bases lining up with TRBD1. Germline CDR1 PRHDT, CDR2 FYEKMQ (reference sequence). The CDR3 extends over 12 amino acids. V lost 4 bases, J lost 10 bases, and 5 bases stayed unmatched. The CDR3 DNA reads as TGTGCCAGCAGCTATTCCGGGACAGGAGCTTTCTTT. It is translated as CASSYSGTGAFF.

V gene TRBV29-1 combines with J gene TRBJ1-2; tentatively, D is TRBD1 (5 bases). The germline CDR1 and CDR2 sequences are SQVTM and ANQGSEA. Trimming removed 4 bases at V and 2 bases at J, with 8 bases between. The CDR3 runs to 12 residues. CDR3 region: CSVVEGNYGYTF. The CDR3 DNA follows: TGCAGCGTTGTGGAGGGGAACTATGGCTACACCTTC.

The chain joins TRBV27 to TRBJ2-3, with 9 bases matching TRBD2. After removal of 7 bases from V and 0 bases from J, the junction contained 11 bases not matched to a gene. CDR3 length: 17 residues. Looked up from germline, CDR1 is MNHEY and CDR2 is SMNVEV (reference sequence). Here the CDR3 DNA reads TGTGCCAGCAAGTGGCTAGCGGGACCTCTTAGCACAGATACGCAGTATTTT. It specifies CASKWLAGPLSTDTQYF.

The rearrangement joins TRBV27 to TRBJ1-2; TRBD1 matches at 8 bases. Germline V CDR1 and CDR2: MNHEY, SMNVEV (reference sequence). J was trimmed by 7 bases and V by 5 bases; bases with no gene match: 6. The CDR3 runs 13 residues. CDR3 DNA: TGTGCCAGCAGTCTCCAGGGGGCTAGTGGCTACACCTTC. This translates into CASSLQGASGYTF.

This clone was recorded once. V is TRBV6-5 and J is TRBJ2-7; possibly TRBD1 or TRBD2 for D (5 bases each). Trimming removed 6 bases at V and 2 bases at J, with 11 bases between. This CDR3 spans 13 amino acids. Germline loops: CDR1 MNHEY, CDR2 SVGAGI. The CDR3 reads CASSRDPAYEQYF. The CDR3 DNA reads TGTGCCAGCAGCAGGGACCCCGCCTACGAGCAGTACTTC.

The chain couples TRBV5-6 to TRBJ2-3; 9 bases are a match to TRBD2. The CDR3 is 17 amino acids. V shed 0 bases and J 3 bases; nucleotides not matched to a gene: 8. The germline CDR1 and CDR2 sequences are SGHDT and YYEEEE. DNA of the CDR3: TGTGCCAGCAGCTTGGTTGGTAGCGGGGGAACTACAGATACGCAGTATTTT. Translated: CASSLVGSGGTTDTQYF.

The chain combines TRBV29-1 with TRBJ1-1; no reliable D call. CDR1 and CDR2 (germline): SQVTM, ANQGSEA. The CDR3 runs to 12 residues. V dropped 1 base and J dropped 5 bases, with 8 bases sitting between them. Here the CDR3 DNA reads TGCAGCGTTGAAGGTGATAGGACTGAAGCTTTCTTT. This encodes CSVEGDRTEAFF.

This chain links TRBV2 with TRBJ2-3, with D tentatively TRBD1 (6 bases). The CDR3 is 16 residues long. Germline V gene data show CDR1 as SNHLY and CDR2 as FYNNEI. V lost 2 bases and J lost 3, with 15 bases in between. CDR3 DNA: TGTGCCAGCAGTGAACTAGGACAGAGCCTTACAGATACGCAGTATTTT. This gives the protein CASSELGQSLTDTQYF.

The chain couples TRBV15 to TRBJ1-1; TRBD1 matches at 8 bases. Per the germline V gene, CDR1 is LNHNV and CDR2 is YYDKDF (reference sequence). V lost 3 bases and J lost 8; bases outside the gene matches: 8. The CDR3 runs to 14 residues. CDR3 DNA: TGTGCCACCAGCAGGGACAGGGTGGCGTTAGAAGCTTTCTTT. Its protein product is CATSRDRVALEAFF.

The V gene is TRBV4-3, the J gene TRBJ1-4; perhaps TRBD1 as D (6 bases). The V gene lost 4 bases and the J gene lost 5 bases, with 17 bases spanning the gap. CDR1 is LGHNA and CDR2 is YSLEER in the germline V gene. The CDR3 runs 16 residues. The CDR3 spells CASSPEVAGVNEKLFF. CDR3 nucleotide sequence: TGCGCCAGCAGCCCAGAGGTGGCAGGGGTCAATGAAAAACTGTTTTTT.